This record concerns one T cell receptor (beta chain) sequence. This clone's antigen is unknown. Base-call qualities are not available, and no considerably larger clone is one nucleotide away. V is pared back by 7 bases and J by 0 bases, with 13 bases lying between the germline termini. The CDR3 runs 14 residues from the cysteine to the phenylalanine. Only the CDR3 DNA stays, 42 bases, in frame from base 1. Via the germline V gene, CDR1 is SQVTM and CDR2 ANQGSEA. This sample was taken from a study of CD8+ T cells in alopecia areata (dated by TCRdb to the late 2010s). Context from the whole study: High-throughput TCRbeta sequencing was used to examine T cell clonal expansion in alopecia areata in both the C3H/HeJ mouse model and human patients. Human TCRbeta sequencing covered scalp tissue and sorted CD4+ and CD8+ peripheral blood T cells from patchy and totalis/universalis alopecia areata patients and healthy controls. Scalp clonality was compared across normal scalp (n=4), patchy alopecia areata scalp (n=8), and alopecia totalis/universalis scalp (n=8). RNA was obtained with the PAXgene miRNA kit for fixed scalp, the miRNeasy kit for PBMCs, and the RNeasy kit for mouse skin. TCRbeta CDR3 regions were amplified by immunoSEQ multiplex PCR with 35 Vbeta forward and 13 Jbeta reverse primers. Broader findings and caveats from the paper: Compared with mice, TCR sequences shared between patients were less clear, possibly partly because of HLA diversity across the patient population. Unlike mouse skin, where gammadelta T cells dominate, normal human skin contains resident alphabeta T cells that get sequenced too, which complicates analysis of the scalp TCR repertoire. Lesional scalp, especially in alopecia totalis/universalis, showed higher clonality and more expanded CD8+ clones than normal scalp, suggesting antigenic drive.

Lesional scalp punch biopsies and peripheral blood were collected from alopecia areata patients. PBMCs were isolated by density centrifugation and stained for CD3, CD4 and CD8, and CD4+ and CD8+ T cells were sorted on a FACSAria. The untreated alopecia areata patients were recruited through a multicenter biomarker study. Blood CD8+ T cells from roughly 5 biomarker-study patients were further sorted into NKG2D-low and NKG2D-high fractions. The library came from the immunoSEQ multiplex PCR assay. RNA was extracted from all samples and reverse transcribed into cDNA as template for TCR sequencing. SuperScript III was used to make first-strand cDNA, primed with a 2:1 mix of oligo-dT and random hexamers. A synthetic immune receptor repertoire was used to measure amplification bias, and any remaining bias was corrected computationally. The source study handled its data this way. Raw reads were preprocessed for error removal, and CDR3 was defined according to IMGT conventions as running from the conserved cysteine to phenylalanine. Clonality was calculated as 1 minus Shannon entropy normalized by log2 of the number of productive unique TCRs. Whether each scalp clone was CD4 or CD8 was inferred by checking scalp TCRbeta sequences against the CD4 and CD8 repertoires from sorted blood. What TCRdb holds here is the immuneACCESS table cut down to in-frame rearrangements. Part of the clones is not present; checked against another copy, under half of the missing clones reflect an unresolved V gene, and the others are unexplained. That table gives V, J and clone size, and the DNA gave D and trimming. Across this sample there are 130,000 or so clones, with roughly 50% seen only once. Of the sample, roughly a tenth falls within the top ten clones.

The sample consisted of NKG2D-low CD8+ T cells sorted from blood. What the cell subset or site label conveys for this sample: sorted CD8+ NKG2D-low blood T cells. Recombination linked TRBV29-1 to TRBJ2-1; a weak D assignment points to TRBD2 (5 bases agree). The TCR comes from a human donor with alopecia areata. The bases read TGCAGCGGGAGTACAGCGGACTCCTACAATGAGCAGTTCTTC. The resulting protein is CSGSTADSYNEQFF.